What follows are 29 T cell receptor beta chains derived from one specimen sequenced in a study of cytomegalovirus exposure and HLA in healthy donors. The PCR used 60 Vbeta and 13 Jbeta primers. The data were produced by immunoSEQ multiplex PCR, yet TCRdb's version contains in-frame clones alone and is incomplete. The sample lists 120,000 or so clones; roughly four fifths were seen once. Sequenced input: PBMCs. The receptor set was obtained from a woman between 25 and 40 years old in good health and CMV-seronegative.

The chain combines TRBV29-1 with TRBJ2-1; 7 bases align to TRBD2. The CDR3 runs 15 residues. Germline CDR1 is SQVTM and CDR2 is ANQGSEA. After removal of 7 bases from V and 5 bases from J, the junction contained 14 bases not matched to a gene. The CDR3 protein is CSGAGVSLSDNEQFF. CDR3 DNA: TGCAGCGGTGCGGGAGTTTCTCTCTCGGACAATGAGCAGTTCTTC.

The V gene is TRBV18, the J gene TRBJ1-4, with TRBD1 identical over 9 bases. Trimming cost V 6 bases and J 7 bases; bases outside gene matches: 9. The CDR3 is 15 residues long. Germline CDR1 KGHSH, CDR2 LQKENI. The CDR3 nucleotides are TGTGCCAGCTCTTCTGGGACAGGGATCGGTGAAAAACTGTTTTTT. Its translation is CASSSGTGIGEKLFF.

This clone was detected a few times. V and J are TRBV7-2 and TRBJ1-5; a possible D gene is TRBD1 (5 bases). CDR1 is SGHTA and CDR2 is FQGNSA in the germline V gene. The length of the CDR3 is 15 residues. The ends were cut back, 5 bases at V and 0 bases at J, with 11 bases in the middle. The CDR3 bases are TGTGCCAGCAGCCCAGGGATCCTTAGCAATCAGCCCCAGCATTTT. It specifies CASSPGILSNQPQHF.

The CDR3 region is CASSYGRGPDTQYF. The CDR3 DNA reads as TGTGCCAGCAGTTACGGCAGGGGCCCAGATACGCAGTATTTT. The chain couples TRBV6-5 to TRBJ2-3; perhaps TRBD1 as D (6 bases). This CDR3 is 14 amino acids long. From germline, CDR1 is MNHEY and CDR2 SVGAGI. Trimming shortened V by 2 bases and J by 4 bases, and 10 bases separated the two germline ends.

This clone was counted a few times. The chain links TRBV9 to TRBJ2-6, with D perhaps TRBD1 (6 bases). Between the trimmed V and J ends, which lost 2 bases and 1 base, there was a span of 7 bases. This CDR3 spans 15 amino acids. Germline V CDR1 and CDR2: SGDLS, YYNGEE. The DNA of the CDR3 is TGTGCCAGCAGCGTGACAGGTTCTGGGGCCAACGTCCTGACTTTC. Its translation is CASSVTGSGANVLTF.

This chain links TRBV9 with TRBJ2-3; 7 bases fit TRBD1. CDR3 length equals 15 residues. The V gene's germline CDR1 is SGDLS and CDR2 YYNGEE. The V segment lost 0 bases and the J segment 5 bases; nucleotides outside the gene matches: 6. The CDR3 is CASSVEGAELDTQYF. The CDR3 DNA reads TGTGCCAGCAGCGTAGAGGGGGCAGAGCTAGATACGCAGTATTTT. Variable domain in full (rest from reference TRBV9 and TRBJ2-3): DSGVTQTPKHLITATGQRVTLRCSPRSGDLSVYWYQQSLDQGLQFLIQYYNGEERAKGNILERFSAQQFPDLHSELNLSSLELGDSALYFCASSVEGAELDTQYFGPGTRLTVL.

The CDR3 reads CASSVVGQGTYGYTF. DNA for the CDR3: TGTGCCAGCAGCGTAGTTGGACAGGGGACTTATGGCTACACCTTC. V usage is TRBV9 and J usage is TRBJ1-2; 9 bases are shared with TRBD1. Germline trimming cut 0 bases from V and 5 bases from J; bases unmatched to any gene: 5. The CDR3 runs to 15 residues. The V gene's germline CDR1 is SGDLS and CDR2 YYNGEE.

V and J are TRBV11-2 and TRBJ2-3, with 7 bases identical to TRBD1. Germline CDR1 SGHAT, CDR2 FQNNGV. V dropped 5 bases and J dropped 8; count of bases not matched to a gene: 1. The CDR3 consists of 11 residues. The CDR3 is CASSAGGTQYF. Written as DNA, the CDR3 is TGTGCCAGCAGCGCAGGGGGTACGCAGTATTTT.

The chain uses TRBV9 and TRBJ2-3; TRBD1 is a possible D gene (6 bases). The CDR3 has 15 residues. Germline values: CDR1 SGDLS, CDR2 YYNGEE. V lost 0 bases to trimming and J lost 1 base, with 9 bases between them. For the CDR3, the DNA is TGTGCCAGCAGCGTAGGGGGGCGAGGCACAGATACGCAGTATTTT. This sequence encodes CASSVGGRGTDTQYF.

V usage is TRBV6-4 and J usage is TRBJ1-1, with D tentatively TRBD1 (6 bases). The length of the CDR3 is 13 residues. Germline V gives CDR1 MRHNA, CDR2 SNTAGT. V was cut by 2 bases and J by 3 bases, with 7 bases left in between. CDR3 nucleotides: TGTGCCAGCAGTGACAGACAGGACACTGAAGCTTTCTTT. This translates into CASSDRQDTEAFF.

The chain is built from TRBV15 and TRBJ2-7; tentative D call: TRBD2 (6 bases). The germline CDR1 and CDR2 sequences are LNHNV and YYDKDF (reference sequence). With 3 bases removed from V and 6 bases from J, the gap between germline ends came to 15 bases. This CDR3 region has 14 residues. CDR3 coding DNA: TGTGCCACCAGCAGGGCGGGACCCCCGGTCGAGCAGTACTTC. Its protein is CATSRAGPPVEQYF.

The V gene is TRBV25-1, the J gene TRBJ1-3, with D hard to call. Germline CDR1 is MGHDK and CDR2 is SYGVNS. V lost 8 bases and J lost 0, with 14 bases in between. The CDR3 has 15 amino acids. CDR3 sequence: CASRLRLHSGNTIYF. In DNA, the CDR3 is TGTGCCAGCCGATTACGACTGCACTCTGGAAACACCATATATTTT.

This clone has a single count. The gene calls are TRBV5-6 and TRBJ1-6, with 9 nucleotides matching TRBD1. Looked up from germline, CDR1 is SGHDT and CDR2 is YYEEEE. The CDR3 is 14 amino acids. The junction had 2 bases not matched to a gene; V was cut back by 0 bases and J by 10 bases. CDR3 amino acids: CASSLVGQGSPLHF. Written as DNA, the CDR3 is TGTGCCAGCAGCTTGGTGGGACAGGGCTCACCCCTCCACTTT.

The rearrangement joins TRBV11-2 to TRBJ2-3, with 9 nucleotides matching TRBD2. J gave up 2 bases and V 1 base, and 1 base lay outside the gene matches. CDR3 length: 15 residues. Germline values: CDR1 SGHAT, CDR2 FQNNGV. DNA of the CDR3: TGTGCCAGCAGCTTAGGCGGGAGGGCCACAGATACGCAGTATTTT. It translates to CASSLGGRATDTQYF. The variable domain in full, with the rest retrieved from reference TRBV11-2 and TRBJ2-3, is EAGVAQSPRYKIIEKRQSVAFWCNPISGHATLYWYQQILGQGPKLLIQFQNNGVVDDSQLPKDRFSAERLKGVDSTLKIQPAKLEDSAVYLCASSLGGRATDTQYFGPGTRLTVL.

The chain combines TRBV28 with TRBJ2-2; D may be TRBD2 (5 bases). This CDR3 is built from 13 residues. CDR1 is MDHEN and CDR2 is SYDVKM in the germline V gene. Trimming took off 4 bases at V and 6 bases at J, with 9 bases between the two ends. The CDR3 spells CASSWGEAGELFF. The CDR3 DNA sequence: TGTGCCAGCAGTTGGGGAGAAGCCGGGGAGCTGTTTTTT.

In this sample, this clone turned up a few times. The rearrangement links TRBV4-3 to TRBJ2-7; D is unresolved. Germline values: CDR1 LGHNA, CDR2 YSLEER. CDR3 size: 15 residues. With 3 bases removed from V and 2 bases from J, the gap between germline ends came to 14 bases. This chain's CDR3 is CASSHDWPGTYEQYF. Written as DNA, the CDR3 is TGCGCCAGCAGCCATGATTGGCCAGGTACCTACGAGCAGTACTTC.

The genes are TRBV6-6 and TRBJ2-7, with TRBD1 identical over 7 bases. This CDR3 spans 14 amino acids. V was pared by 6 bases and J by 3 bases, with 8 bases of the junction left unmatched. CDR1 MNHNY and CDR2 SVGAGI come from the germline V gene (reference sequence). CDR3 nucleotide sequence: TGTGCCAGCAGCCTTACGACAGGGCTCTACGAGCAGTACTTC. The encoded protein is CASSLTTGLYEQYF.

This chain links TRBV25-1 with TRBJ1-4; D call uncertain. The germline gives CDR1 MGHDK, CDR2 SYGVNS. V was cut by 3 bases and J by 5 bases, with 7 bases left in between. The CDR3 is 13 residues long. CDR3 in amino acids: CASSDWENEKLFF. Here the CDR3 DNA reads TGTGCCAGCAGTGATTGGGAGAATGAAAAACTGTTTTTT.

The genes are TRBV29-1 and TRBJ2-5; 12 bases map to TRBD2. The CDR3 consists of 14 residues. J was trimmed by 5 bases and V by 5 bases; bases with no gene match: 6. CDR1 is SQVTM, CDR2 ANQGSEA, per germline. The CDR3 sequence is CSVPTSGSRETQYF. The DNA of the CDR3 is TGCAGCGTTCCGACTAGCGGGAGTCGGGAGACCCAGTACTTC.

CDR3 nucleotides: TGTGCCAGCAGGTCCGGGACACGGAATAATGAAAAACTGTTTTTT. It translates to CASRSGTRNNEKLFF. The rearrangement joins TRBV6-5 to TRBJ1-4; D may be TRBD1 (6 bases). The CDR3 sequence is 15 residues long. Trimming shortened V by 6 bases and J by 4 bases, and 15 bases separated the two germline ends. The germline CDR1 and CDR2 sequences are MNHEY and SVGAGI.

This clone was found once. The V call is TRBV7-8, the J call TRBJ2-3; TRBD1 is a possible D gene (7 bases). Per germline, CDR1 SGHVS and CDR2 FQNEAQ. This CDR3 is 15 amino acids long. Trimming shortened V by 4 bases and J by 3 bases, and 14 bases separated the two germline ends. CDR3 residues: CASSSAGQMTDTQYF. The DNA for the CDR3 is TGTGCCAGCAGCTCCGCGGGACAGATGACAGATACGCAGTATTTT. The variable domain in full, completed from reference TRBV7-8 and TRBJ2-3, reads GAGVSQSPRYKVAKRGQDVALRCDPISGHVSLFWYQQALGQGPEFLTYFQNEAQLDKSGLPSDRFFAERPEGSVSTLKIQRTQQEDSAVYLCASSSAGQMTDTQYFGPGTRLTVL.

The rearrangement joins TRBV28 to TRBJ1-5, with D tentatively TRBD1 (5 bases). This CDR3 contains 15 residues. CDR1 is MDHEN and CDR2 is SYDVKM in the germline V gene. Between the trimmed V and J ends, which lost 4 bases and 3 bases, there was a span of 13 bases. The CDR3 spells CASSWPDSPNQPQHF. The DNA of the CDR3 is TGTGCCAGCAGTTGGCCCGACAGCCCCAATCAGCCCCAGCATTTT.

This sequence joins TRBV4-2 and TRBJ2-5; the match to TRBD1 covers 9 bases. TRBJ2-7 matches the DNA end more closely, so the J call is doubtful. CDR3 length: 16 residues. Germline assignment: CDR1 LGHNA and CDR2 YNFKEQ. The CDR3 region is CASSQEGQGPSYEQYF. CDR3 DNA sequence: TGTGCCAGCAGCCAAGAGGGACAGGGCCCCTCCTACGAGCAGTACTTC.

This clone was observed once. V gene TRBV7-9 combines with J gene TRBJ1-4; D is uncertain. This CDR3 comprises 15 residues. With 5 bases removed from V and 0 bases from J, the gap between germline ends came to 10 bases. The germline V gene has CDR1 SEHNR and CDR2 FQNEAQ (reference sequence). For the CDR3, the DNA is TGTGCCAGCAGCCCGCCGGGAGCAACTAATGAAAAACTGTTTTTT. Translated: CASSPPGATNEKLFF.

The CDR3 DNA sequence: TGTGCCAGTATAGGGCCCGGGACAGCTGGCTACACCTTC. Encoded protein: CASIGPGTAGYTF. The chain couples TRBV19 to TRBJ1-2, with TRBD1 matching over 7 bases. The V gene's germline CDR1 is LNHDA and CDR2 SQIVND (reference sequence). The CDR3 contains 13 residues. With 7 bases clipped from V and 7 bases from J, the junction kept 9 bases outside the gene matches.

The chain's CDR3 is CASSLGALAGTSTDTQYF. As DNA, the CDR3 is TGCGCCAGCAGCTTGGGGGCACTAGCGGGGACTAGCACAGATACGCAGTATTTT. The V gene is TRBV5-1, the J gene TRBJ2-3; TRBD2 matches at 10 bases. This CDR3 has 18 amino acids. V was clipped by 0 bases and J by 0 bases; unmatched bases: 7. Germline CDR1 SGHRS, CDR2 YFSETQ. The full variable domain, its missing parts supplied by reference TRBV5-1 and TRBJ2-3, is KAGVTQTPRYLIKTRGQQVTLSCSPISGHRSVSWYQQTPGQGLQFLFEYFSETQRNKGNFPGRFSGRQFSNSRSEMNVSTLELGDSALYLCASSLGALAGTSTDTQYFGPGTRLTVL.

J is TRBJ2-1 and V is TRBV7-3; 13 bases are shared with TRBD2. Per the germline V gene, CDR1 is SGHTA and CDR2 is FQGTGA. The CDR3 consists of 19 residues. After removal of 1 base from V and 8 bases from J, the junction contained 14 bases not matched to a gene. CDR3 amino acids: CASSLNTAPLAGGGDEQFF. Written as DNA, the CDR3 is TGTGCCAGCAGCTTAAATACCGCCCCACTAGCGGGAGGGGGGGATGAGCAGTTCTTC.

The chain carries TRBV25-1 and TRBJ2-1; maybe TRBD1 (6 bases). Per the germline V gene, CDR1 is MGHDK and CDR2 is SYGVNS. This CDR3 region has 16 residues. The ends were cut back, 3 bases at V and 7 bases at J, with 19 bases in the middle. CDR3 nucleotides: TGTGCCAGCAGTGACCTGGGGGCTGCCACCGGGAATGAGCAGTTCTTC. Protein product: CASSDLGAATGNEQFF.

V and J are TRBV6-1 and TRBJ2-2; 10 nucleotides line up with TRBD2. The CDR3 consists of 16 residues. CDR1 and CDR2 (germline): MNHNS, SASEGT. The V and J ends lost 4 bases and 3 bases, in that order; junction bases with no gene match: 5. This CDR3 reads CASSGLAGGHTGELFF. As DNA, the CDR3 is TGTGCCAGCAGTGGGTTAGCGGGAGGTCACACCGGGGAGCTGTTTTTT.